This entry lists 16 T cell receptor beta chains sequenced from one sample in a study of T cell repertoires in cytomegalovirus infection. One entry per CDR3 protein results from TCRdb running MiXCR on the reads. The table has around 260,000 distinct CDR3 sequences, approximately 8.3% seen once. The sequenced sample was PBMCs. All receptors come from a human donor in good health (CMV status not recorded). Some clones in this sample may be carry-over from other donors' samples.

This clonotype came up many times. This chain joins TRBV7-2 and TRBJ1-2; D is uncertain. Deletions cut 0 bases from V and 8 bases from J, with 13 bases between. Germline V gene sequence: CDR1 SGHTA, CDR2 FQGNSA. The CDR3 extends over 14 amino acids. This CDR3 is CASSLALAASGYTF. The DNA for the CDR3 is TGTGCCAGCAGCTTAGCGCTGGCTGCGAGCGGCTACACCTTC.

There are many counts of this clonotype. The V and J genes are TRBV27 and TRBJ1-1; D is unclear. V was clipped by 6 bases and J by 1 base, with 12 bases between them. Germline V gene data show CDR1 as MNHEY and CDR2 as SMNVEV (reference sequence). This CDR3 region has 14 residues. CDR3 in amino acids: CASSLGLRNTEAFF. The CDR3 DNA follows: TGTGCCAGCAGCCTAGGGCTCCGGAACACTGAAGCTTTCTTT.

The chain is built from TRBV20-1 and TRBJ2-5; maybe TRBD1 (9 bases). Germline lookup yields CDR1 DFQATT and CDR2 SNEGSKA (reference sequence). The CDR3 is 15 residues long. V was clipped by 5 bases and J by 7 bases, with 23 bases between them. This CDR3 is CSARTGAAGGGTQYF. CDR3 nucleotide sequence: TGCAGTGCTCGGACAGGGGCGGCGGGAGGCGGGACCCAGTACTTC.

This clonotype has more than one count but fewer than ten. CDR3 amino acids: CAISPLAVAKNIQYF. CDR3 coding DNA: TGTGCCATCAGCCCACTAGCGGTAGCCAAAAACATTCAGTACTTC. The genes are TRBV10-3 and TRBJ2-4; 8 nucleotides agree with TRBD2. The length of the CDR3 is 15 residues. Per germline, CDR1 ENHRY and CDR2 SYGVKD. J was trimmed by 0 bases and V by 6 bases; bases with no gene match: 4.

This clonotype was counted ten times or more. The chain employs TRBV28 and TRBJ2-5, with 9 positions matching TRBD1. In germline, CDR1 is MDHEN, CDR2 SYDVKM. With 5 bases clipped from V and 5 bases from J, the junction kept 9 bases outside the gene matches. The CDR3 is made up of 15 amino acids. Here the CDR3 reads CASSPWDRVVETQYF. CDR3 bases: TGTGCCAGCAGTCCCTGGGACAGGGTGGTGGAGACCCAGTACTTC.

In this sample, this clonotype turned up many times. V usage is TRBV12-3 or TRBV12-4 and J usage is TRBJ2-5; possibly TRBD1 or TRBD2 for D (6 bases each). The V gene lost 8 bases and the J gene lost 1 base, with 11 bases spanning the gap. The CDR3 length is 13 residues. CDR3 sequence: CASGKGGQETQYF. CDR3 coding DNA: TGTGCCAGCGGAAAGGGGGGCCAAGAGACCCAGTACTTC.

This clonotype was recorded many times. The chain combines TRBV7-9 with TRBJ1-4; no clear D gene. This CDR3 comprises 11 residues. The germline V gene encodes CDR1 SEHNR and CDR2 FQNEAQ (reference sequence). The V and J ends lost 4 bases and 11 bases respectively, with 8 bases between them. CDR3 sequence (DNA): TGTGCCAGCAGCTCGGTGGGGAAACTGTTTTTT. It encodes CASSSVGKLFF.

CDR3 bases: TGTGCCACCAGCAGAACTGGACTAGCGAGCACAGATACGCAGTATTTT. Translating gives CATSRTGLASTDTQYF. The chain joins TRBV15 to TRBJ2-3; the match to TRBD2 covers 9 bases. Trimming removed 2 bases from V and 0 bases from J; junction bases left unmatched: 3. This CDR3 contains 16 residues. Germline V CDR1 and CDR2: LNHNV, YYDKDF (reference sequence).

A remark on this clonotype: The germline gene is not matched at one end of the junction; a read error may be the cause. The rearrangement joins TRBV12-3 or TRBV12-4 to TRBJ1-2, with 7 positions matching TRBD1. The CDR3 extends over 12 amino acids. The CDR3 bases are TGTTCCAGCAGTCGACAGGGCTATGGCTACACCTTC. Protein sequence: CSSSRQGYGYTF.

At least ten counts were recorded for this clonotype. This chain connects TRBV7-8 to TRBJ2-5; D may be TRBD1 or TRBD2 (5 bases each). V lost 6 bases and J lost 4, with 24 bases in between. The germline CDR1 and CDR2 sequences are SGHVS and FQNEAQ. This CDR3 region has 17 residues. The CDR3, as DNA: TGTGCCAGCAGAAGCTCAGACTATACAGTGGGGCGAGAGACCCAGTACTTC. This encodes CASRSSDYTVGRETQYF.

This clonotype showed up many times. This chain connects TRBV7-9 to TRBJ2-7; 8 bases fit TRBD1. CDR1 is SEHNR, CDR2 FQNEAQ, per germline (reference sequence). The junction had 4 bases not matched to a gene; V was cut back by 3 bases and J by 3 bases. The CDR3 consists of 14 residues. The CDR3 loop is CASSFVDRGYEQYF. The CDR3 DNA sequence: TGTGCCAGCAGCTTTGTCGACAGGGGCTACGAGCAGTACTTC.

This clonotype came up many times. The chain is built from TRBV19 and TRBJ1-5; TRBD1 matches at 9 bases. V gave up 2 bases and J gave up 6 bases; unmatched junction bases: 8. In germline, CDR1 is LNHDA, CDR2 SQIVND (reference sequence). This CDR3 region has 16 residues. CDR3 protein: CASSIKGTGTGQPQHF. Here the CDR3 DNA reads TGTGCCAGTAGTATAAAAGGGACAGGGACCGGTCAGCCCCAGCATTTT.

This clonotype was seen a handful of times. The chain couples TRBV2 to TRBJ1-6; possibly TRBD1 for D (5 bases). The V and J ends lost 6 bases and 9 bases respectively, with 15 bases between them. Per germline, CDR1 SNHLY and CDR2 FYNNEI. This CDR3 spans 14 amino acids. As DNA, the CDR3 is TGTGCCAGCAGCCGGGGAGGGGAGGCTTCACCCCTCCACTTT. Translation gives CASSRGGEASPLHF. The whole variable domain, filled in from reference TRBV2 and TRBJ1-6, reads EPEVTQTPSHQVTQMGQEVILRCVPISNHLYFYWYRQILGQKVEFLVSFYNNEISEKSEIFDDQFSVERPDGSNFTLKIRSTKLEDSAMYFCASSRGGEASPLHFGNGTRLTVT.

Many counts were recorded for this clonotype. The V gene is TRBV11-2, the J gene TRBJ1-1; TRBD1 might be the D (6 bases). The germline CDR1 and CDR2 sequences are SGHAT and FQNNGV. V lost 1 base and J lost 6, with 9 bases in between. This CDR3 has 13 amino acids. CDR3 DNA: TGTGCCAGCAGCTTAGGTCGGACAGCTGAAGCTTTCTTT. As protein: CASSLGRTAEAFF.

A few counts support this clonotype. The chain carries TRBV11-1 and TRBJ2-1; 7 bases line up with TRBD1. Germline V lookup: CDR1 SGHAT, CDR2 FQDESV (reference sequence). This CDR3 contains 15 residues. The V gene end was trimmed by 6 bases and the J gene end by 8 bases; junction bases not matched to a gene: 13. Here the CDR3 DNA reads TGTGCCAGCAGTCACCCGGGACAGCTTCGGGATGAGCAGTTCTTC. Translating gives CASSHPGQLRDEQFF. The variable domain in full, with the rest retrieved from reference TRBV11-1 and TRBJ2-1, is EAEVAQSPRYKITEKSQAVAFWCDPISGHATLYWYRQILGQGPELLVQFQDESVVDDSQLPKDRFSAERLKGVDSTLKIQPAELGDSAMYLCASSHPGQLRDEQFFGPGTRLTVL.

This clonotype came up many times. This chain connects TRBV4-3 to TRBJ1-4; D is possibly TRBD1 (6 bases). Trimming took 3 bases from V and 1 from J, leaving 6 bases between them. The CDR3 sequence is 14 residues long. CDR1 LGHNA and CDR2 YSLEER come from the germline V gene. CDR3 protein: CASSQDRTNEKLFF. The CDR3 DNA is TGCGCCAGCAGCCAGGACAGAACTAATGAAAAACTGTTTTTT.